The clone carrying this T cell receptor beta chain was counted only a few times. PCR was performed a second time for about 6 to 12 cycles using a sample-barcoded 5' primer and a J-beta primer mix. A tag from a template-switch adaptor with 12 random nucleotides marked each cDNA molecule. TCRdb reanalysed the 5' RACE reads using MiXCR and keeps one entry per CDR3 protein. The sample has 2 million or so distinct CDR3 sequences; around 50% are singletons. Germline assignment: CDR1 SNHLY and CDR2 FYNNEI. The V and J ends lost 3 bases and 0 bases respectively, with 9 bases between them. There are 14 residues in the CDR3. The sample belongs to a study of blood T cells in healthy people across ages.

This clonotype was sampled from a woman aged 40 to 50 in good health. The material sequenced was blood. V usage is TRBV2 and J usage is TRBJ2-7; D not resolved. The chain's CDR3 is CASSDPGVSYEQYF. CDR3 nucleotides: TGTGCCAGCAGTGATCCGGGCGTCTCCTACGAGCAGTACTTC.